Below, one TCR beta chain is given with its context. Within the sample, other DNA sequences also encode this same CDR3. Trimming took off 3 bases at V and 2 bases at J, with 7 bases between the two ends. CDR3 size: 12 residues. CDR1 is SQVTM and CDR2 is ANQGSEA in the germline V gene. Sequenced by immunoSEQ multiplex PCR; TCRdb stores in-frame clones only, minus some. The data hold around 1,900,000 clones, with around 93% observed a single time. The sample belongs to a study of shared clonotypes between healthy human individuals. Naive CD8 cells were CD45RO-negative, positively selected for CCR7, excluding terminally differentiated effector memory CD45RA+ cells.

The sequence was collected from a man aged 18-30 years in good health. Some clones in this sample may be carry-over from other donors' samples. The V and J genes are TRBV29-1 and TRBJ1-2; D is uncertain. The sample comprised naive CD8+ T cells from PBMCs. CDR3 sequence reads: CSVEGSNYGYTF. CDR3 in DNA: TGCAGCGTTGAGGGCAGCAACTATGGCTACACCTTC.